This T cell receptor beta chain was sequenced in a study of regulatory T cells in long-lasting Graves disease. As for the study in general: The study counted Graves' disease as persistent given over 5 years of antithyroid drugs and positive TSH receptor antibodies. Study results and limitations: Accuracy might have suffered from few samples.

With iRepertoire HTBI primers and Arm-PCR of CDR3 regions, TCR beta libraries were built. One entry per CDR3 protein results from TCRdb running MiXCR on the multiplex PCR reads. The table has hundreds of thousands of distinct CDR3 sequences, approximately 29% seen once. This clonotype was counted ten times or more. Its target is not known. Looked up from germline, CDR1 is SNHLY and CDR2 is FYNNEI. V was clipped by 8 bases and J by 3 bases, with 14 bases between them. The CDR3 length is 13 residues. Sample time point: persistent/refractory GD, antithyroid drugs over 5 years with positive TRAb. The TCR library used RNA extracted from PBMCs.

Sample: peripheral blood mononuclear cells (PBMCs), taken when the disease was refractory, from a patient treated with antithyroid drugs. The chain links TRBV2 to TRBJ2-7, with D maybe TRBD1 (6 bases). This TCR came from a female donor with Graves disease. The CDR3 region has the DNA TGTGCCAGCTCAGCCGACAGGAGCTACGAGCAGTACTTC. This gives the protein CASSADRSYEQYF.